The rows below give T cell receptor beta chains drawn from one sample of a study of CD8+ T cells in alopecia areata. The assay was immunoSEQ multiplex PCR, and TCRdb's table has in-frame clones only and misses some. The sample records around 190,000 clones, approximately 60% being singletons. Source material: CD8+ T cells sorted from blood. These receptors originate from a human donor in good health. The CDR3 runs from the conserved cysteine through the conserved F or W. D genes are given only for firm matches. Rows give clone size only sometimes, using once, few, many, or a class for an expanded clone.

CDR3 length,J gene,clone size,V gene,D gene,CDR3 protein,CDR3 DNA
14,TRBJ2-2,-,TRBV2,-,CASSEANAAGELFF,TGTGCCAGCAGTGAAGCGAACGCCGCCGGGGAGCTGTTTTTT
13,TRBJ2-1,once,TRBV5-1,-,CASSLDNGDEQFF,TGCGCCAGCAGCTTGGATAATGGGGATGAGCAGTTCTTC
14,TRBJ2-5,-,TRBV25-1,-,CASSEERVVGSQYF,TGTGCCAGCAGTGAAGAGAGGGTAGTCGGGTCCCAGTACTTC
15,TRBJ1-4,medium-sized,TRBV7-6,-,CASSLEAGWDEKLFF,TGTGCCAGCAGCTTAGAGGCCGGGTGGGATGAAAAACTGTTTTTT
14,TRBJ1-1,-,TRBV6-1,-,CASSDVQLNTEAFF,TGTGCCAGCAGTGATGTACAGTTAAACACTGAAGCTTTCTTT
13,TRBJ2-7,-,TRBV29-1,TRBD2,CSIRGGRSYEQYF,TGCAGCATCCGGGGGGGCAGGTCCTACGAGCAGTACTTC
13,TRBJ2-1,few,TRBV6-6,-,CASSYSTGREQFF,TGTGCCAGCAGTTACTCCACAGGGAGAGAGCAGTTCTTC
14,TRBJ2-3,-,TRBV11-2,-,CASSLGQQTDTQYF,TGTGCCAGCAGCTTAGGACAACAGACAGATACGCAGTATTTT
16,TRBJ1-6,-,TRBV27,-,CASSLVPPGVERPLHF,TGTGCCAGCAGTTTGGTGCCACCGGGGGTTGAGCGTCCCCTCCACTTT
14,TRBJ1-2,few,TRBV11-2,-,CASSLGVGANGYTF,TGTGCCAGCAGCTTAGGGGTGGGGGCCAATGGCTACACCTTC
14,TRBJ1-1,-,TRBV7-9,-,CASRDLSGDTEAFF,TGTGCCAGCAGGGACCTCTCAGGGGACACTGAAGCTTTCTTT
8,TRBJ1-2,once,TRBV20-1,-,CSARGQAF,TGCAGTGCTAGAGGACAGGCCTTC
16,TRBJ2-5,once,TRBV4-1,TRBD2,CASSQPSFSGEGTQYF,TGCGCCAGCAGCCAACCGTCCTTTAGCGGGGAGGGGACCCAGTACTTC
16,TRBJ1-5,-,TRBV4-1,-,CASSQQDTGFNQPQHF,TGCGCCAGCAGCCAACAAGATACAGGGTTCAATCAGCCCCAGCATTTT
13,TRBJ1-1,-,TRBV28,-,CASRTRGNTEAFF,TGTGCCAGCAGAACGAGGGGGAACACTGAAGCTTTCTTT
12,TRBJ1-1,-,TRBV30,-,CAWSHTGTEAFF,TGTGCCTGGAGTCACACCGGGACTGAAGCTTTCTTT
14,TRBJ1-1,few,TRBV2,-,CATPGIPFIAEAFF,TGTGCCACCCCGGGGATCCCTTTTATCGCTGAAGCTTTCTTT
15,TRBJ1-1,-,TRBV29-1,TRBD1,CSVEKDRGDYNEAFF,TGCAGCGTTGAAAAAGACAGGGGAGACTACAATGAAGCTTTCTTT
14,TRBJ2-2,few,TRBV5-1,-,CASSLDLTTGELFF,TGCGCCAGCAGCTTGGACCTAACCACCGGGGAGCTGTTTTTT
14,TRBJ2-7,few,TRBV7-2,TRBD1,CASSMDRGMDEQYF,TGTGCCAGCAGCATGGACAGGGGGATGGACGAGCAGTACTTC
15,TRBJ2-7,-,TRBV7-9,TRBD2,CASSLVASGGREQYF,TGTGCCAGCAGCTTAGTGGCTAGCGGGGGACGCGAGCAGTACTTC
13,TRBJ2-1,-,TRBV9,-,CASSGEGQNEQFF,TGTGCCAGCAGCGGCGAGGGCCAAAATGAGCAGTTCTTC
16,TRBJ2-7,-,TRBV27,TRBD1,CASSLSWTGEAYEQYF,TGTGCCAGCAGTTTATCGTGGACAGGGGAGGCCTACGAGCAGTACTTC
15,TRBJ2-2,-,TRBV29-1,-,CSAEGGGANTGELFF,TGCAGCGCTGAAGGTGGAGGCGCGAACACCGGGGAGCTGTTTTTT